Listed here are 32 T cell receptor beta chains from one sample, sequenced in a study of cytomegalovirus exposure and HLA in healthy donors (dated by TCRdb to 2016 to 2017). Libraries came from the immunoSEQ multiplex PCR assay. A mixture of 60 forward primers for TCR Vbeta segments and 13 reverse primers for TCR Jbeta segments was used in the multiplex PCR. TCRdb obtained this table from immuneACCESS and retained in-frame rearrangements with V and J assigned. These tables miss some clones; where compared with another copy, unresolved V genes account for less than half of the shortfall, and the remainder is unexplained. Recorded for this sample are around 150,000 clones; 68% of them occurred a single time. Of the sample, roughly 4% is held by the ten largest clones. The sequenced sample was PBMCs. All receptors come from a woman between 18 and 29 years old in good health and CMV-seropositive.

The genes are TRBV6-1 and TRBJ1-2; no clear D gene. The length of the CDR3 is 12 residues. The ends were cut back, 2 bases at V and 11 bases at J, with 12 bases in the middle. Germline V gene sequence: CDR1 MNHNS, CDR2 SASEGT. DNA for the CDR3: TGTGCCAGCAGTGAACCTCCGAATAGATACACCTTC. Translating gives CASSEPPNRYTF.

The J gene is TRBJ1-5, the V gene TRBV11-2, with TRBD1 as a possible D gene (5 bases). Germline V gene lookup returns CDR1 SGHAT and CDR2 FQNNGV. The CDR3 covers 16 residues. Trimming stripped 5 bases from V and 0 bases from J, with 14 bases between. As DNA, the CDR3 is TGTGCCAGCAGCCTCCTCGGGGGATCTAGCAATCAGCCCCAGCATTTT. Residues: CASSLLGGSSNQPQHF.

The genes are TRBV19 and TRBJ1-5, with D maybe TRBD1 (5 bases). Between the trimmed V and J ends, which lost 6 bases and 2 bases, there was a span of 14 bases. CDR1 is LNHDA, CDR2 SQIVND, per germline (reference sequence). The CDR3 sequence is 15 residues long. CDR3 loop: CASRGGTRGNQPQHF. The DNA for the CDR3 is TGTGCCAGTAGGGGGGGGACCCGCGGCAATCAGCCCCAGCATTTT. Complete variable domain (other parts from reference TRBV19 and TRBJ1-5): DGGITQSPKYLFRKEGQNVTLSCEQNLNHDAMYWYRQDPGQGLRLIYYSQIVNDFQKGDIAEGYSVSREKKESFPLTVTSAQKNPTAFYLCASRGGTRGNQPQHFGDGTRLSIL.

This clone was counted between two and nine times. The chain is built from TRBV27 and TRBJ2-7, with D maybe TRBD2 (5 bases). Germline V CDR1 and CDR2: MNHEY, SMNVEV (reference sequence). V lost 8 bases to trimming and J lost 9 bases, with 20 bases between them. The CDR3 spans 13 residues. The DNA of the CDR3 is TGTGCCAGCGCCGTGCGGGCTGGGAATTCGCAGTACTTC. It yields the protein CASAVRAGNSQYF.

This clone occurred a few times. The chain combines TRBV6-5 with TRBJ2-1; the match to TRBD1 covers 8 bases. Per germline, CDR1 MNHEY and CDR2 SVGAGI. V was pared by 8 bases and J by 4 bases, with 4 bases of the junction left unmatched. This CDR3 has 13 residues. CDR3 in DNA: TGTGCCAGCCGGGACAGGCTGTACAATGAGCAGTTCTTC. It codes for CASRDRLYNEQFF.

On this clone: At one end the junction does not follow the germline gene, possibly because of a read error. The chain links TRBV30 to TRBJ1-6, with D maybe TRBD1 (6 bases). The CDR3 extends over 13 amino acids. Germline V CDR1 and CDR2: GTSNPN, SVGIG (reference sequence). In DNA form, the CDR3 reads TGTGCCTGTGAGCGCCAAACAGGGTTAGGCCACAAGTTT. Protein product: CACERQTGLGHKF.

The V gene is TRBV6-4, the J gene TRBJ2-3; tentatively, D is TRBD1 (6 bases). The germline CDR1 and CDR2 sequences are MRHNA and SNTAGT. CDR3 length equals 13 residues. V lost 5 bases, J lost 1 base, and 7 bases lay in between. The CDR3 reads CASSPGGTDTQYF. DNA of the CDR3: TGTGCCAGCAGTCCAGGGGGCACAGATACGCAGTATTTT.

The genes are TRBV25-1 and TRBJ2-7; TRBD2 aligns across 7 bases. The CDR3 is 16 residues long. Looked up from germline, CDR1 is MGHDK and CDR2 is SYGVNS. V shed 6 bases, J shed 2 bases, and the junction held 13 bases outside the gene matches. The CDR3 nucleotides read TGTGCCAGCAGGGGCCCTGGGGAGGGGAATACCTACGAGCAGTACTTC. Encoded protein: CASRGPGEGNTYEQYF.

This CDR3 is CAWSVQLGAPYEQYF. As DNA, the CDR3 is TGTGCCTGGAGTGTACAATTGGGGGCGCCCTACGAGCAGTACTTC. The rearrangement links TRBV30 to TRBJ2-5; a possible D gene is TRBD1 (6 bases). TRBJ2-7 matches the DNA end more closely, so the J call is doubtful. Germline CDR1 reads GTSNPN; CDR2 reads SVGIG (reference sequence). The CDR3 is 15 residues long.

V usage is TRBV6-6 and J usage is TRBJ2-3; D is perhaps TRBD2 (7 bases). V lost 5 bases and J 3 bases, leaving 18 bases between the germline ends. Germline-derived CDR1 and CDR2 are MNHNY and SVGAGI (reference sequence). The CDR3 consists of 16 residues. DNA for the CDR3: TGTGCCAGCAGTACGGCCTTGGGGGGGGCGACAGATACGCAGTATTTT. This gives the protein CASSTALGGATDTQYF.

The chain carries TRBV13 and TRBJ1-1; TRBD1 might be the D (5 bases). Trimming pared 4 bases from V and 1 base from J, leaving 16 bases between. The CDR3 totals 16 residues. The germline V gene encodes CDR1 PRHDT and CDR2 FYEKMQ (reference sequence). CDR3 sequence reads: CASSSIRAGKNTEAFF. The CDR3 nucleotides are TGTGCCAGCAGCTCTATCAGGGCTGGGAAGAACACTGAAGCTTTCTTT.

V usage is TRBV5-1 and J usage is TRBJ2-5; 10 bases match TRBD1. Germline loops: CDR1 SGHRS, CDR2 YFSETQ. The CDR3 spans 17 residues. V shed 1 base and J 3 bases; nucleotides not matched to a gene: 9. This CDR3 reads CASSLFPTGQGEETQYF. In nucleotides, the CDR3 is TGCGCCAGCAGCTTGTTCCCGACAGGACAGGGGGAAGAGACCCAGTACTTC.

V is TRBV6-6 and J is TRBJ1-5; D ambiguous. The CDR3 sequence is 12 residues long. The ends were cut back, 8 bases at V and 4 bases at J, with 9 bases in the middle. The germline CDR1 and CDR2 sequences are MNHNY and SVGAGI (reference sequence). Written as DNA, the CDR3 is TGTGCCAGCCGTGAGGCAAATCAGCCCCAGCATTTT. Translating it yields CASREANQPQHF.

The CDR3 DNA sequence: TGTGCCAGCAGCCTGGGACAGGGGTTTCGTCAGCCCCAGCATTTT. Its protein product is CASSLGQGFRQPQHF. J is TRBJ1-5 and V is TRBV28; 10 positions match TRBD1. This CDR3 has 15 residues. V lost 6 bases and J lost 6; bases outside the gene matches: 8. The V gene's germline CDR1 is MDHEN and CDR2 SYDVKM.

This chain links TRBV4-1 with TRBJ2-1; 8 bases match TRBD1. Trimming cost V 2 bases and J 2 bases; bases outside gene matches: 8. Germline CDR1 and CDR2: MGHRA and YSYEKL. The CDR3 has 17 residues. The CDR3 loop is CASSQNFPGQAYNEQFF. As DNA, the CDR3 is TGCGCCAGCAGCCAAAACTTCCCGGGACAGGCCTACAATGAGCAGTTCTTC.

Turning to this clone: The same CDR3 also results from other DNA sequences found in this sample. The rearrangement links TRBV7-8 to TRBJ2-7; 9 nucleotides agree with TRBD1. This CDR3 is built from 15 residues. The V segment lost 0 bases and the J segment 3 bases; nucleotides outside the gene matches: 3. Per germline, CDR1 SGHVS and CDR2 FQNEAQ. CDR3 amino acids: CASSLAGTGSYEQYF. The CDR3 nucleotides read TGTGCCAGCAGCTTAGCAGGGACAGGGAGCTACGAGCAGTACTTC.

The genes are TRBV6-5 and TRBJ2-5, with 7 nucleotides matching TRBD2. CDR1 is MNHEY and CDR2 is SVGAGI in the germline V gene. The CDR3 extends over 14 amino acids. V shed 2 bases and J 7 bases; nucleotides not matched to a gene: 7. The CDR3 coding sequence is TGTGCCAGCAGTTACGACGGGACGGGGGGGACCCAGTACTTC. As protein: CASSYDGTGGTQYF.

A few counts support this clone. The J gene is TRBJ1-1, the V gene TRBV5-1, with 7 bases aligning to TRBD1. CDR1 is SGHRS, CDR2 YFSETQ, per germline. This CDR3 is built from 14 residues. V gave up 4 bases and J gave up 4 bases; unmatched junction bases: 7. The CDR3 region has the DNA TGCGCCAGCAGCCGTAGGACAGGCGGCACTGAAGCTTTCTTT. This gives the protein CASSRRTGGTEAFF.

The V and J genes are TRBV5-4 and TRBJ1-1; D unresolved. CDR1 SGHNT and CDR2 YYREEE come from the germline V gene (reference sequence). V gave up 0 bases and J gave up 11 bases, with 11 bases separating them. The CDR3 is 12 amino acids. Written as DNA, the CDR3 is TGTGCCAGCAGCTTGGCCGAGGAGGACGCTTTCTTT. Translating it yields CASSLAEEDAFF.

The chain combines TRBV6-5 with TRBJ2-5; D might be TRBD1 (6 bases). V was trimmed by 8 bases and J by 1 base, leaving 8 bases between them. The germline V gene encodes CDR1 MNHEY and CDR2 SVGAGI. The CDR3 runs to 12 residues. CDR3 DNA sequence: TGTGCCAGCGAGGACAGCCAAGAGACCCAGTACTTC. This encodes CASEDSQETQYF.

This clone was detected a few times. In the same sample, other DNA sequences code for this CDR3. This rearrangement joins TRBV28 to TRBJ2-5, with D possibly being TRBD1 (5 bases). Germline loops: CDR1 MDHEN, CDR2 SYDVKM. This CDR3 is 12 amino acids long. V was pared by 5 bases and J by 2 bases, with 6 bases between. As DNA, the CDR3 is TGTGCCAGCAGTAGGGGTCAAGAGACCCAGTACTTC. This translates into CASSRGQETQYF. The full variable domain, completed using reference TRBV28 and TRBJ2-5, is DVKVTQSSRYLVKRTGEKVFLECVQDMDHENMFWYRQDPGLGLRLIYFSYDVKMKEKGDIPEGYSVSREKKERFSLILESASTNQTSMYLCASSRGQETQYFGPGTRLLVL.

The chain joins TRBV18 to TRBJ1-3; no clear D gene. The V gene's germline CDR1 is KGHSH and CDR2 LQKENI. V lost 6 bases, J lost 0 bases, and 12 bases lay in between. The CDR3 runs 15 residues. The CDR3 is CASSREPSSGNTIYF. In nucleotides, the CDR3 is TGTGCCAGCTCGCGGGAGCCGAGCTCTGGAAACACCATATATTTT.

This CDR3 reads CASSEGRGPYEQYF. Written as DNA, the CDR3 is TGTGCCAGCAGTGAGGGCAGGGGTCCCTACGAGCAGTACTTC. The J gene is TRBJ2-7, the V gene TRBV6-1; weak D call: TRBD1 (6 bases). From germline, CDR1 is MNHNS and CDR2 SASEGT. The CDR3 has 14 residues. Trimming left V 3 bases short and J 2 bases short, with 11 bases between.

The CDR3 nucleotides are TGCGCCAGCAGCCAAGATACGAGTTACGAGCAGTACTTC. Encoded protein: CASSQDTSYEQYF. The chain links TRBV4-1 to TRBJ2-7; D gene ambiguous. The V gene lost 0 bases and the J gene lost 4 bases, with 7 bases spanning the gap. There are 13 residues in the CDR3. Germline V gives CDR1 MGHRA, CDR2 YSYEKL.

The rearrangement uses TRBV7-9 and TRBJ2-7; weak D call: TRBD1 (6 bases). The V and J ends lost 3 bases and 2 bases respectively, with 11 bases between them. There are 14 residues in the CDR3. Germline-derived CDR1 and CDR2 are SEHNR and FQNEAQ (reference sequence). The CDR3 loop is CASSFKTGTYEQYF. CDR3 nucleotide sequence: TGTGCCAGCAGCTTTAAGACAGGAACCTACGAGCAGTACTTC.

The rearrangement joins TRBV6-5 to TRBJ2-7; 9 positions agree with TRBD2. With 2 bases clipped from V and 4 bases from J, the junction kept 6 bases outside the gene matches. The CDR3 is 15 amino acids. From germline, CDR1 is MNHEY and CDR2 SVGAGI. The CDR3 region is CASSYALAGQYEQYF. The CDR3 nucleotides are TGTGCCAGCAGTTACGCCCTAGCGGGGCAATACGAGCAGTACTTC.

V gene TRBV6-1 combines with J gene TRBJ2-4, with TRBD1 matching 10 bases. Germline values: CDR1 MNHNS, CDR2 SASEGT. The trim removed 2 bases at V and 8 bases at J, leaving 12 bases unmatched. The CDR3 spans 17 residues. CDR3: CASSELGWGTGEHIQYF. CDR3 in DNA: TGTGCCAGCAGTGAATTGGGTTGGGGGACAGGGGAACACATTCAGTACTTC.

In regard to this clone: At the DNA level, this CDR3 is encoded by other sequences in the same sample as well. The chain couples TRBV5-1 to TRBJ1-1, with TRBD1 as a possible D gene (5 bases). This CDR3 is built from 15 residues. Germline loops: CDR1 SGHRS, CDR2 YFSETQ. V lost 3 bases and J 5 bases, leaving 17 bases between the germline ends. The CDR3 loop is CASSWGTGDKTEAFF. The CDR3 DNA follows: TGCGCCAGCAGCTGGGGGACGGGGGATAAAACTGAAGCTTTCTTT.

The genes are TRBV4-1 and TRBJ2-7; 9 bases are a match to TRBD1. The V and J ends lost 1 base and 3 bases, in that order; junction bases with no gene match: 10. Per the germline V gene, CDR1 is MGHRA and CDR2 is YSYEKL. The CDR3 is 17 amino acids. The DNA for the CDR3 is TGCGCCAGCAGCCAAGTTGGGAGACAGGGGGGAGTCTACGAGCAGTACTTC. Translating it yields CASSQVGRQGGVYEQYF.

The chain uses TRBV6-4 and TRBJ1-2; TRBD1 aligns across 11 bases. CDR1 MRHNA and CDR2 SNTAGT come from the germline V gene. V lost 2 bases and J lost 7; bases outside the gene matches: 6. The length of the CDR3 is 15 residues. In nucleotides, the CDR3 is TGTGCCAGCAGTGACCCGGGACAGGGGGTTCTTGGCTACACCTTC. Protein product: CASSDPGQGVLGYTF.

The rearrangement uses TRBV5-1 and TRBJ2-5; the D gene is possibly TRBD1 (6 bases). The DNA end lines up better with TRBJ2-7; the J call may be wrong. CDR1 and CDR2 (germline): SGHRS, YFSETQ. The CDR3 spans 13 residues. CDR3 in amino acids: CASQSGVLSEQYF. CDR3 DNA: TGCGCCAGCCAATCAGGGGTTCTCTCCGAGCAGTACTTC.

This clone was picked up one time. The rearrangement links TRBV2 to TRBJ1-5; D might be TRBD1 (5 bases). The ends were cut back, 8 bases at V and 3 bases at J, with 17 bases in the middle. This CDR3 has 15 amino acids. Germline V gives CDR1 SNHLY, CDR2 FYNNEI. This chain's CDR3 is CASAKGQALNQPQHF. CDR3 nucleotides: TGTGCCAGCGCGAAGGGGCAAGCCCTCAATCAGCCCCAGCATTTT.